Below, 28 T cell receptor beta chains from the same sample are listed, as sequenced in a study of shared clonotypes between healthy human individuals. Sequencing used immunoSEQ multiplex PCR; TCRdb keeps in-frame clones, though not all of them. The sample holds around 440,000 clones, more than 70% seen once. The specimen was PBMCs. The origin of the receptors is a woman aged 40 to 50 in good health. Some clones in this sample may be carry-over from other donors' samples.

This chain uses TRBV19 with TRBJ2-7, with TRBD1 identical over 7 bases. J was trimmed by 7 bases and V by 5 bases; bases with no gene match: 11. CDR1 and CDR2 from the germline V gene are LNHDA and SQIVND (reference sequence). There are 14 residues in the CDR3. CDR3 protein: CASSVQGLGVEQYF. The CDR3 DNA is TGTGCCAGTAGTGTACAGGGGTTGGGAGTGGAGCAGTACTTC.

As concerns this clone: A far larger clone differs by one base, so this is likely a read error. The V call is TRBV30, the J call TRBJ2-3, with a weak D call TRBD2 (6 bases). Germline values: CDR1 GTSNPN, CDR2 SVGIG (reference sequence). This CDR3 region has 11 residues. Written as DNA, the CDR3 is TGTGCCTGGGGAGGGGCAGATACGCAGTGTTTT. Its translation: CAWGGADTQCF.

A remark on this clone: A far larger clone differs by one base, so this is likely a read error. V gene TRBV11-3 combines with J gene TRBJ1-2; 7 nucleotides agree with TRBD1. Germline CDR1 reads SGHNT; CDR2 reads YENEEA. The CDR3 loop spans 14 amino acids. This CDR3 is CASSQRQGSHGHTF. The CDR3 DNA sequence: TGTGCCAGCAGCCAACGACAGGGAAGCCATGGCCACACCTTC.

This clone came up once. V is TRBV5-1 and J is TRBJ1-2; D remains unclear. The CDR3 covers 13 residues. Germline V gene lookup returns CDR1 SGHRS and CDR2 YFSETQ. The V and J ends lost 6 bases and 2 bases respectively, with 11 bases between them. The CDR3: CASKEDLNYGYTF. CDR3 DNA: TGCGCCAGCAAAGAGGATTTAAACTATGGCTACACCTTC.

This chain links TRBV10-3 with TRBJ1-1, with D unclear. Trimming shortened V by 3 bases and J by 1 base, and 9 bases separated the two germline ends. This CDR3 spans 14 amino acids. The germline V gene encodes CDR1 ENHRY and CDR2 SYGVKD. The CDR3 protein is CAISDPSTNTEAFF. The CDR3 DNA is TGTGCCATCAGTGACCCTTCTACGAACACTGAAGCTTTCTTT.

The gene calls are TRBV6-1 and TRBJ2-7; 8 positions agree with TRBD1. CDR3 size: 14 residues. The junction had 6 bases not matched to a gene; V was cut back by 6 bases and J by 2 bases. Per germline, CDR1 MNHNS and CDR2 SASEGT. The CDR3 sequence is CASSRGQVPYEQYF. CDR3 sequence (DNA): TGTGCCAGCAGCAGGGGGCAGGTCCCCTACGAGCAGTACTTC.

The gene calls are TRBV9 and TRBJ2-3; D unresolved. This CDR3 is 15 amino acids long. Trimming took 5 bases from V and 2 from J, leaving 15 bases between them. Germline CDR1 is SGDLS and CDR2 is YYNGEE. As DNA, the CDR3 is TGTGCCAGCAGTGCTTATCTTGGGTACACAGATACGCAGTATTTT. Its protein is CASSAYLGYTDTQYF.

This chain connects TRBV4-2 to TRBJ2-3; D gene unclear. Trimming took off 3 bases at V and 2 bases at J, with 6 bases between the two ends. The CDR3 length is 13 residues. Germline V gives CDR1 LGHNA, CDR2 YNFKEQ. CDR3 DNA: TGTGCCAGCAGCCATATACCCACAGATACGCAGTATTTT. Protein product: CASSHIPTDTQYF.

The chain has TRBV11-1 and TRBJ2-3; unclear D gene. Germline V lookup: CDR1 SGHAT, CDR2 FQDESV (reference sequence). The CDR3 length is 12 residues. Trimming removed 4 bases from V and 5 bases from J, with 7 bases in between. CDR3 loop: CASSYRVDTQYF. The CDR3 DNA follows: TGTGCCAGCAGCTACCGAGTAGATACGCAGTATTTT.

The V gene is TRBV27, the J gene TRBJ1-1; D is unclear. The length of the CDR3 is 12 residues. Germline-derived CDR1 and CDR2 are MNHEY and SMNVEV (reference sequence). Trimming pared 5 bases from V and 1 base from J, leaving 5 bases between. In DNA form, the CDR3 reads TGTGCCAGCAGTCGAGGGAACACTGAAGCTTTCTTT. This gives the protein CASSRGNTEAFF.

This clone was found many times. In the same sample, other DNA sequences code for this CDR3. The CDR3 spells CASSPLLPSETQYF. The CDR3 coding sequence is TGCGCCAGCAGCCCTCTCCTCCCCTCTGAGACCCAGTACTTC. This chain joins TRBV5-1 and TRBJ2-5; D gene unclear. The CDR3 loop spans 14 amino acids. Deletions cut 4 bases from V and 5 bases from J, with 15 bases between. Germline-derived CDR1 and CDR2 are SGHRS and YFSETQ.

The chain recombines TRBV2 with TRBJ2-5, with 7 positions matching TRBD2. From germline, CDR1 is SNHLY and CDR2 FYNNEI. The CDR3 sequence is 15 residues long. The ends lost 4 bases at V and 4 bases at J; junction bases unmatched: 9. This chain's CDR3 is CASSVGGGSVETQYF. The DNA of the CDR3 is TGTGCCAGCAGTGTGGGTGGCGGGAGTGTAGAGACCCAGTACTTC.

The chain couples TRBV2 to TRBJ1-6; D call uncertain. Trimming pared 5 bases from V and 8 bases from J, leaving 13 bases between. CDR1 SNHLY and CDR2 FYNNEI come from the germline V gene. CDR3 size: 14 residues. CDR3 in amino acids: CASSSQLEYSPLHF. Here the CDR3 DNA reads TGTGCCAGCAGTTCTCAACTGGAGTATTCACCCCTCCACTTT.

The chain is built from TRBV5-1 and TRBJ2-7, with 14 bases aligning to TRBD2. V was pared by 4 bases and J by 0 bases, with 6 bases of the junction left unmatched. The CDR3 is made up of 17 amino acids. The germline CDR1 and CDR2 sequences are SGHRS and YFSETQ. CDR3 amino acids: CASSPGTSGGSSYEQYF. Here the CDR3 DNA reads TGCGCCAGCAGCCCCGGGACTAGCGGGGGAAGCTCCTACGAGCAGTACTTC.

Note on this clone: A much larger clone differs by one base, so this may be a read error. The same CDR3 can be traced to other DNA sequences in this sample. The gene calls are TRBV6-6 and TRBJ2-1; 9 bases match TRBD2. With V trimmed by 6 bases and J by 4 bases, 7 bases remained unmatched. Germline V gene sequence: CDR1 MNHNY, CDR2 SVGAGI (reference sequence). The CDR3 consists of 15 residues. Here the CDR3 reads CASSRLAGRYNEQFF. The CDR3 bases are TGTGCCAGCAGCCGTCTAGCGGGAAGGTACAATGAGCAGTTCTTC.

J is TRBJ1-2 and V is TRBV10-3; D possibly corresponds to TRBD1 (5 bases). In germline, CDR1 is ENHRY, CDR2 SYGVKD. V was shortened by 0 bases and J by 12 bases, with 8 bases between the two germline ends. The CDR3 spans 11 residues. The CDR3 region is CAISESGRDTF. The CDR3 DNA sequence: TGTGCCATCAGTGAGTCGGGGCGAGACACCTTC.

The gene calls are TRBV7-2 and TRBJ2-7, with TRBD2 matching over 10 bases. V was pared by 2 bases and J by 1 base, with 11 bases of the junction left unmatched. The V gene's germline CDR1 is SGHTA and CDR2 FQGNSA. The CDR3 contains 18 residues. CDR3: CASSLRRPSGSLSYEQYF. The CDR3, as DNA: TGTGCCAGCAGCTTAAGGCGGCCTAGCGGGAGCCTTTCCTACGAGCAGTACTTC. The full variable domain, completed using reference TRBV7-2 and TRBJ2-7, is GAGVSQSPSNKVTEKGKDVELRCDPISGHTALYWYRQSLGQGLEFLIYFQGNSAPDKSGLPSDRFSAERTGGSVSTLTIQRTQQEDSAVYLCASSLRRPSGSLSYEQYFGPGTRLTVT.

The V call is TRBV5-6, the J call TRBJ2-1, with D unresolved. Germline loops: CDR1 SGHDT, CDR2 YYEEEE. V shed 0 bases and J shed 0 bases, with 10 bases lying between them. The CDR3 covers 16 residues. The CDR3 here is CASSLDWGSSYNEQFF. The CDR3 DNA is TGTGCCAGCAGCTTGGATTGGGGAAGCTCCTACAATGAGCAGTTCTTC.

Details on this clone: Just one base apart from a much larger clone, this may be a read error. The sample holds other DNA sequences that translate to the same CDR3. The gene calls are TRBV6-4 and TRBJ1-4, with a tentative D call TRBD1 (5 bases). The germline V gene has CDR1 MRHNA and CDR2 SNTAGT. The CDR3 is 16 amino acids. The V and J ends lost 7 bases and 8 bases respectively, with 23 bases between them. The CDR3, as DNA: TGTGCCAGCATCGGGGCGCAGAGCCTAGTTGGGGAAAAACTGTTTTTT. Translated: CASIGAQSLVGEKLFF.

Comments on this clone: The junction does not match germline at one end; this may be a read error. The J gene is TRBJ2-3, the V gene TRBV4-2; TRBD2 aligns across 7 bases. The germline gives CDR1 LGHNA, CDR2 YNFKEQ. The CDR3 covers 15 residues. The CDR3 coding sequence is TGTGCCAGCAGCGAAGAGGTGGGGGGGAGCGCTACGCAGTATTTT. Encoded protein: CASSEEVGGSATQYF.

On this clone: A much larger clone sits a single nucleotide away, making a read error possible. Within the sample, other DNA sequences also encode this same CDR3. The chain combines TRBV29-1 with TRBJ1-1, with a possible D match to TRBD1 (5 bases). The V gene lost 1 base and the J gene lost 4 bases, with 10 bases spanning the gap. The CDR3 has 13 amino acids. Germline CDR1 reads SQVTM; CDR2 reads ANQGSEA. The CDR3 region is CSVEGDGGTEAFF. DNA of the CDR3: TGCAGCGTTGAAGGGGATGGGGGCACTGAAGCTTTCTTT. Together with reference TRBV29-1 and TRBJ1-1, the CDR3 gives the full variable domain: SAVISQKPSRDICQRGTSLTIQCQVDSQVTMMFWYRQQPGQSLTLIATANQGSEATYESGFVIDKFPISRPNLTFSTLTVSNMSPEDSSIYLCSVEGDGGTEAFFGQGTRLTVV.

The chain has TRBV7-3 and TRBJ2-7, with D possibly being TRBD1 (6 bases). This CDR3 is 13 amino acids long. Germline values: CDR1 SGHTA, CDR2 FQGTGA. Trimming took 5 bases from V and 3 from J, leaving 11 bases between them. The CDR3 DNA reads as TGTGCCAGCAGCATGGACAGCCACTACGAGCAGTACTTC. Protein product: CASSMDSHYEQYF.

Only one count was recorded for this clone. The rearrangement uses TRBV19 and TRBJ2-7, with D possibly matching TRBD1 (5 bases). Trimming left V 6 bases short and J 1 base short, with 10 bases between. The CDR3 is made up of 13 amino acids. Germline-derived CDR1 and CDR2 are LNHDA and SQIVND (reference sequence). The CDR3 here is CASSVRVSYEQYF. The CDR3 region has the DNA TGTGCCAGTAGCGTCAGGGTATCCTACGAGCAGTACTTC.

The chain employs TRBV29-1 and TRBJ1-3; maybe TRBD1 (5 bases). CDR1 and CDR2 from the germline V gene are SQVTM and ANQGSEA. CDR3 length equals 15 residues. The V gene lost 7 bases and the J gene lost 0 bases, with 16 bases spanning the gap. The CDR3 DNA is TGCAGCGCCGCAGGGACGGACGGCTCTGGAAACACCATATATTTT. Translation gives CSAAGTDGSGNTIYF.

In this sample, this clone turned up many times. The genes are TRBV7-2 and TRBJ2-3, with a weak D call TRBD2 (6 bases). Trimming pared 10 bases from V and 2 bases from J, leaving 10 bases between. Germline CDR1 and CDR2: SGHTA and FQGNSA. The CDR3 extends over 12 amino acids. This CDR3 is CATWDSTDTQYF. As DNA, the CDR3 is TGTGCCACTTGGGACTCCACAGATACGCAGTATTTT.

Only one count was recorded for this clone. The V gene is TRBV5-1, the J gene TRBJ1-3; D might be TRBD1 (5 bases). Trimming cost V 0 bases and J 6 bases, with 13 bases left between them. The CDR3 totals 15 residues. Germline V lookup: CDR1 SGHRS, CDR2 YFSETQ. The CDR3 DNA follows: TGCGCCAGCAGCTTGGTCGCAGGGATGGAAAACACCATATATTTT. The encoded protein is CASSLVAGMENTIYF. Filled out from reference TRBV5-1 and TRBJ1-3, the complete variable domain reads KAGVTQTPRYLIKTRGQQVTLSCSPISGHRSVSWYQQTPGQGLQFLFEYFSETQRNKGNFPGRFSGRQFSNSRSEMNVSTLELGDSALYLCASSLVAGMENTIYFGEGSWLTVV.

Notes on this clone: This likely traces to a read error, being one base from a far larger clone. Other nucleotide sequences from this sample produce the same CDR3. The chain recombines TRBV28 with TRBJ2-4; no definite D call. The germline V gene has CDR1 MDHEN and CDR2 SYDVKM. The CDR3 is made up of 16 amino acids. The CDR3 is CASSPLLLVAKNIQYF. CDR3 DNA: TGTGCCAGCAGCCCCCTACTCCTGGTAGCCAAGAACATTCAGTACTTC.

The chain combines TRBV6-1 with TRBJ2-7; 9 bases fit TRBD2. The J segment lost 3 bases and the V segment lost 6 bases, leaving 9 bases of the junction unmatched. The length of the CDR3 is 15 residues. Germline CDR1 is MNHNS and CDR2 is SASEGT. The CDR3 here is CASSSGTSTRYEQYF. As DNA, the CDR3 is TGTGCCAGCAGCTCCGGGACTAGCACTCGCTACGAGCAGTACTTC.